The clone carrying this TCR beta chain was observed a few times. The antigen remains undetermined. These data originate in a study of OX40 agonist ivuxolimab in advanced cancers. About the study: Each dose-escalation patient presented with hepatocellular carcinoma, melanoma, renal cell or head and neck cancer.

Study-wide results and limits: Among the lowest peripheral clonal expansion occurred in 0.1-3.0 mg/kg partial responders.

Profiling relied on immunoSEQ multiplex PCR, and the TCRdb table lists in-frame clones only, not all of them. The profile shows about 36,000 clones, about 79% of them singletons. Unmatched junction bases numbered 7, after V lost 4 bases and J lost 3 bases. The germline V gene has CDR1 SGHDT and CDR2 YYEEEE. The CDR3 loop spans 14 amino acids. The V and J genes are TRBV5-6 and TRBJ2-7, with 7 positions matching TRBD2. This sequence was found in an adult with an advanced solid tumor such as melanoma, head and neck, liver or kidney cancer. The material sequenced was CD4+ or CD8+ T cells sorted from blood, taken in a trial of the OX40 agonist ivuxolimab. The CDR3 bases are TGTGCCAGCAGCCCAATAGGGGAGGGCTACGAGCAGTACTTC. Protein product: CASSPIGEGYEQYF.